This TCR beta chain is from a study of cytomegalovirus exposure and HLA in healthy donors. Whole-study findings and limits: What TCR beta sequences reportedly achieved was accurate prediction of HLA-A and HLA-B alleles in most subjects. The presence/absence work took it that sequencing depth was about the same across donors. Later analysis associated a missense DCLRE1C variant with TCR beta V- and J-gene trimming.

This CDR3 is built from 14 residues. CDR1 and CDR2 (germline): SGHVS, FQNEAQ. The V segment lost 5 bases and the J segment 6 bases; nucleotides outside the gene matches: 8. With regard to this clone: The antigen is unknown.

PCR amplification relied on 60 Vbeta primers (plus 13 Jbeta primers). The data were produced by immunoSEQ multiplex PCR, yet TCRdb's version contains in-frame clones alone and is incomplete. In the table there are about 150,000 clones, 80% of which are singletons. J is TRBJ2-7 and V is TRBV7-8, with 9 bases fitting TRBD1. The sample taken for sequencing was PBMCs. The clonotype comes from a woman aged 40-49 years in good health and CMV-seronegative. In DNA form, the CDR3 reads TGTGCCAGCAGCCGGACAGGGGAAGTTGGCGAGCAGTACTTC. Its protein is CASSRTGEVGEQYF.